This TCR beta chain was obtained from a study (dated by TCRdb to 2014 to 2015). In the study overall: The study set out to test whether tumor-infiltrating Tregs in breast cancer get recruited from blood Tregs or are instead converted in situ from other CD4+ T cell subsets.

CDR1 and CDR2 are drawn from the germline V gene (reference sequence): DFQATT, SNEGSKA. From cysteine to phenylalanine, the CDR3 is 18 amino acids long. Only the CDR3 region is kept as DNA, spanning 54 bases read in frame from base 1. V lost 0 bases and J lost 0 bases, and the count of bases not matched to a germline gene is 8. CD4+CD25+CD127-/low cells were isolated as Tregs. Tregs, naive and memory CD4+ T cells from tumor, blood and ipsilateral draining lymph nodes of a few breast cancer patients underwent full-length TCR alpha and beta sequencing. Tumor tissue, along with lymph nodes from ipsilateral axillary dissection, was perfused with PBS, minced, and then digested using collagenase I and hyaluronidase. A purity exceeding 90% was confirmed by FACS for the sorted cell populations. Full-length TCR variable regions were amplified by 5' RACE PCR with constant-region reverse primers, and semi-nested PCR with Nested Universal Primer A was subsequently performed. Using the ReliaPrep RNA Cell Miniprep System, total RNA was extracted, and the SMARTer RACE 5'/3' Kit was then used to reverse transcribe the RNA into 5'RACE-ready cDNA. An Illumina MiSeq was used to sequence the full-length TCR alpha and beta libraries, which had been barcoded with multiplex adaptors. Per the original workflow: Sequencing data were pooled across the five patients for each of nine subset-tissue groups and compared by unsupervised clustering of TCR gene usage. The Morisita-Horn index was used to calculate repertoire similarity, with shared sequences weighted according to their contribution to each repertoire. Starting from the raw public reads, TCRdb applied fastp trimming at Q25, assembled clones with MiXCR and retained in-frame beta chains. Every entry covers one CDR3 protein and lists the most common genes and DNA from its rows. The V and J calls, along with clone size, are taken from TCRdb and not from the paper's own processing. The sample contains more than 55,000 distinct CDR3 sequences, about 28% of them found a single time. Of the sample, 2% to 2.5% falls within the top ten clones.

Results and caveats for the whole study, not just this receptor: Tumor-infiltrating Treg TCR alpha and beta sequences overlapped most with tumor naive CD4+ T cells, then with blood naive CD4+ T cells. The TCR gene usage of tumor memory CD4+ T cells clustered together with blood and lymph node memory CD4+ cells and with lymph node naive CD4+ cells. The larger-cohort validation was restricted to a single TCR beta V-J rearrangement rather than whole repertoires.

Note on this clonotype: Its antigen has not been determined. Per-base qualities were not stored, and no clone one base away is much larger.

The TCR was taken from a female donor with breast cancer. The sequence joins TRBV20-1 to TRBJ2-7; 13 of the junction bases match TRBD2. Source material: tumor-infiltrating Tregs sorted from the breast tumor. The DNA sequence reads TGCAGTGCTAGAGATGGGACTAGCGGGGATACGAGCTCCTACGAGCAGTACTTC. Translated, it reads CSARDGTSGDTSSYEQYF.